This T cell receptor (beta chain) originates from a study of early T cells in non-severe SARS-CoV-2 infection. Using its own MiXCR run on the 5' RACE reads, TCRdb lists one record per CDR3 protein. The table lists tens of thousands of distinct CDR3 sequences, 8.5% to 10% of them singletons, with roughly 13% in the top ten. This clonotype has more than one count but fewer than ten. This CDR3 region has 14 residues. V was trimmed by 5 bases and J by 4 bases, leaving 12 bases between them. Germline V lookup: CDR1 MNHEY, CDR2 SVGEGT. The chain is built from TRBV6-2 or TRBV6-3 and TRBJ2-1; D is uncertain. This clonotype was sampled from an adult who was a healthcare worker with PCR-confirmed SARS-CoV-2 infection or an uninfected control (not recorded which). Sequencing was carried out using whole blood. CDR3 residues: CASSPTSFYNEQFF. CDR3 sequence (DNA): TGTGCCAGCAGTCCCACCTCTTTTTACAATGAGCAGTTCTTC.